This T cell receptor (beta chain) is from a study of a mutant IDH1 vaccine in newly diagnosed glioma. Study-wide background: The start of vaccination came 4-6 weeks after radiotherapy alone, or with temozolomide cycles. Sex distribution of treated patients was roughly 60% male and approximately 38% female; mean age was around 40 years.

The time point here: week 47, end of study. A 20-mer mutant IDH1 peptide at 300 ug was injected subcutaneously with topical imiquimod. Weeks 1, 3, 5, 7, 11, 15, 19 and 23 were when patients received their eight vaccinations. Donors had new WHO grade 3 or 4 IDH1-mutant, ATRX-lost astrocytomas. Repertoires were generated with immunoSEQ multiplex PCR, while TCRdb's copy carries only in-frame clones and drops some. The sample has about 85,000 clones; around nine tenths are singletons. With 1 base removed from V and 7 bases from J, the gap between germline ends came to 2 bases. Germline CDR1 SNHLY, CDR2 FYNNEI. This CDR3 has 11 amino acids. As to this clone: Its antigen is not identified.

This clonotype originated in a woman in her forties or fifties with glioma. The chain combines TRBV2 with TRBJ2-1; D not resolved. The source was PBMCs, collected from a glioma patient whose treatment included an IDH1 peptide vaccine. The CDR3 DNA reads TGTGCCAGCAGTGAAGGTAATGAGCAGTTCTTC. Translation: CASSEGNEQFF.